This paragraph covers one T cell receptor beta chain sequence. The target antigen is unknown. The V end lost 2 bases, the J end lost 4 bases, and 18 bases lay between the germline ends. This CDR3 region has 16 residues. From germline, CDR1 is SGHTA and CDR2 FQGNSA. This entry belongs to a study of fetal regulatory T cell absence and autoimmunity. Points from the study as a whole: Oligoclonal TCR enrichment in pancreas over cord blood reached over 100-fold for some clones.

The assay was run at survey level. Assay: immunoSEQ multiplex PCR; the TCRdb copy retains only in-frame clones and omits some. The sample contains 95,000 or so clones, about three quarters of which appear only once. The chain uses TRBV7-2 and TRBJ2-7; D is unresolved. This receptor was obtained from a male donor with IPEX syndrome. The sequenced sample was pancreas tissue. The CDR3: CASSLRAETSPYEQYF. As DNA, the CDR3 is TGTGCCAGCAGCTTACGGGCGGAGACATCCCCTTACGAGCAGTACTTC.